This TCR beta chain was observed in a study of shared clonotypes between healthy human individuals. Trimming removed 1 base from V and 0 bases from J; junction bases left unmatched: 7. CDR1 is SGHAT and CDR2 is FQNNGV in the germline V gene. The CDR3 length is 17 residues. CD45RO-negative cells were positively selected for CCR7, leaving out terminally differentiated effector memory CD45RA+ cells. The deep-level immunoSEQ assay was used. Assay used: immunoSEQ multiplex PCR; TCRdb lists only in-frame clones, some missing. The repertoire holds about 2.2 million clones, with over 85% as singletons. The sequenced material came from naive CD8+ T cells from PBMCs. This clonotype originated in a man younger than 35 in good health. Some clones in this sample may be carry-over from other donors' samples. V and J are TRBV11-2 and TRBJ2-3; 7 bases fit TRBD1. CDR3 region: CASSLAPGQFSTDTQYF. The CDR3 coding sequence is TGTGCCAGCAGCTTAGCCCCGGGACAGTTCAGCACAGATACGCAGTATTTT.